These 32 T cell receptor beta chains were sequenced from one sample in a study of T-cell reconstitution after alpha-beta-depleted transplantation in children. TCRbeta library preparation incorporated unique molecular identifiers. Each CDR3 protein gets one entry after TCRdb re-called the PCR reads with MiXCR. The data show 800,000 to 1,000,000 distinct CDR3 sequences, about 30% seen once. This specimen was PBMCs, mostly from graft donor cells, taken 360 days after TCRalphabeta/CD19-depleted stem cell transplant. These receptors came from a boy in the first two years of life who had a stem cell transplant for SCID, so the T cells may come from the graft donor.

This chain links TRBV7-2 with TRBJ2-7; no definite D call. Trimming stripped 2 bases from V and 4 bases from J, with 12 bases between. The CDR3 loop spans 14 amino acids. The germline CDR1 and CDR2 sequences are SGHTA and FQGNSA. The CDR3 here is CASSLPGEGYEQYF. DNA of the CDR3: TGTGCCAGCAGCTTACCTGGAGAAGGGTACGAGCAGTACTTC.

This clonotype was seen a few times. The V gene is TRBV2, the J gene TRBJ2-7; D ambiguous. Germline CDR1 and CDR2: SNHLY and FYNNEI. The germline V and J ends were trimmed by 6 bases and 7 bases, with 13 bases remaining between them. The CDR3 totals 12 residues. The CDR3 sequence is CASRAMFGEQYF. In DNA form, the CDR3 reads TGTGCCAGCAGAGCGATGTTTGGGGAGCAGTACTTC.

The chain is built from TRBV12-3 or TRBV12-4 and TRBJ1-6; no reliable D call. This CDR3 contains 12 residues. Trimming cost V 2 bases and J 10 bases, with 6 bases left between them. Here the CDR3 reads CASSLNGSPLHF. The CDR3 coding sequence is TGTGCCAGCAGTTTAAACGGCTCACCCCTCCACTTT.

The V gene is TRBV7-2, the J gene TRBJ1-2, with unresolved D. Germline V gene lookup returns CDR1 SGHTA and CDR2 FQGNSA. Trimming removed 7 bases from V and 2 bases from J, with 11 bases in between. This CDR3 spans 13 amino acids. This chain's CDR3 is CASMTPSNYGYTF. The CDR3 DNA sequence: TGTGCCAGCATGACACCTTCAAACTATGGCTACACCTTC.

This clonotype was found a few times. The J gene is TRBJ2-7, the V gene TRBV4-1; 10 bases match TRBD2. V dropped 2 bases and J dropped 10; count of bases not matched to a gene: 14. The CDR3 has 16 residues. Germline V gene data show CDR1 as MGHRA and CDR2 as YSYEKL. Here the CDR3 reads CASSQPPLTSGAPQYF. DNA for the CDR3: TGCGCCAGCAGCCAACCGCCCCTAACTAGCGGGGCGCCTCAGTACTTC.

This clonotype has more than one count but fewer than ten. This chain joins TRBV5-1 and TRBJ2-2; possible D gene TRBD1, 6 bases. Trimming cost V 0 bases and J 1 base, with 13 bases left between them. The CDR3 totals 17 residues. Germline-derived CDR1 and CDR2 are SGHRS and YFSETQ. The CDR3: CASSLGGPTGNTGELFF. The CDR3 DNA is TGCGCCAGCAGCTTGGGGGGCCCGACAGGGAACACCGGGGAGCTGTTTTTT.

This clonotype showed up just a few times. The V call is TRBV10-3, the J call TRBJ2-3; D not resolved. Germline lookup yields CDR1 ENHRY and CDR2 SYGVKD. The V end lost 2 bases, the J end lost 2 bases, and 11 bases lay between the germline ends. This CDR3 contains 15 residues. CDR3 amino acids: CAISERLYPTDTQYF. Here the CDR3 DNA reads TGTGCCATCAGTGAGAGGCTATACCCCACAGATACGCAGTATTTT.

J is TRBJ2-5 and V is TRBV2; no clear D gene. The V and J ends lost 5 bases and 3 bases respectively, with 7 bases between them. The CDR3 has 12 amino acids. The V gene's germline CDR1 is SNHLY and CDR2 FYNNEI. The chain's CDR3 is CASSHFEETQYF. CDR3 DNA: TGTGCCAGCAGTCACTTCGAAGAGACCCAGTACTTC.

This chain uses TRBV15 with TRBJ2-7, with D perhaps given as TRBD1 or TRBD2 (5 bases each). This CDR3 has 14 residues. With 1 base removed from V and 4 bases from J, the gap between germline ends came to 11 bases. Germline V gives CDR1 LNHNV, CDR2 YYDKDF (reference sequence). CDR3 bases: TGTGCCACCAGCAGAGCCGGGACCTTTTACGAGCAGTACTTC. Residues: CATSRAGTFYEQYF.

This clonotype has only a few counts. This sequence joins TRBV20-1 and TRBJ1-5, with 8 bases fitting TRBD1. J was trimmed by 6 bases and V by 0 bases; bases with no gene match: 7. CDR3 length: 15 residues. CDR1 and CDR2 (germline): DFQATT, SNEGSKA (reference sequence). CDR3 nucleotides: TGCAGTGCTAGAGACCTTCGACAGGGGAGTCAGCCCCAGCATTTT. Protein sequence: CSARDLRQGSQPQHF.

This clonotype was seen a few times. The rearrangement uses TRBV10-3 and TRBJ2-3, with D unclear. The CDR3 runs 15 residues. Between the trimmed V and J ends, which lost 6 bases and 0 bases, there was a span of 13 bases. CDR1 ENHRY and CDR2 SYGVKD come from the germline V gene. In DNA form, the CDR3 reads TGTGCCATCAGGGGCGTGGGCGGTAGCACAGATACGCAGTATTTT. Its translation is CAIRGVGGSTDTQYF.

The chain couples TRBV2 to TRBJ2-7, with D hard to call. The CDR3 spans 12 residues. Germline CDR1 SNHLY, CDR2 FYNNEI. Trimming left V 7 bases short and J 5 bases short, with 12 bases between. CDR3 protein: CASIRRVDEQYF. In nucleotides, the CDR3 is TGTGCCAGCATCAGAAGGGTGGACGAGCAGTACTTC.

The chain uses TRBV12-3 or TRBV12-4 and TRBJ1-2; no definite D call. With 6 bases removed from V and 0 bases from J, the gap between germline ends came to 17 bases. The CDR3 totals 16 residues. CDR3 in amino acids: CASSLRRPGANYGYTF. CDR3 nucleotides: TGTGCCAGCAGCCTCAGGCGGCCCGGAGCTAACTATGGCTACACCTTC.

There are a few counts of this clonotype. The chain recombines TRBV28 with TRBJ1-5; D gene uncertain. V was cut by 2 bases and J by 6 bases, with 11 bases left in between. This CDR3 spans 14 amino acids. Germline CDR1 reads MDHEN; CDR2 reads SYDVKM. This CDR3 reads CASSLTQKSQPQHF. CDR3 nucleotides: TGTGCCAGCAGTTTAACCCAGAAGTCTCAGCCCCAGCATTTT.

The sample holds a few counts of this clonotype. The chain links TRBV7-9 to TRBJ2-5; D unresolved. Germline CDR1 is SEHNR and CDR2 is FQNEAQ (reference sequence). V lost 4 bases and J 4 bases, leaving 16 bases between the germline ends. This CDR3 is 15 amino acids long. The CDR3, as DNA: TGTGCCAGCAGCTCCCGAGTCCCACGAGGAGAGACCCAGTACTTC. As protein: CASSSRVPRGETQYF.

This chain joins TRBV7-8 and TRBJ2-5; 7 positions agree with TRBD1. The germline V gene encodes CDR1 SGHVS and CDR2 FQNEAQ. The CDR3 has 16 amino acids. Losses at the gene ends were 3 bases for V and 3 bases for J; bases not matched to a gene: 10. CDR3 sequence: CASSFHLTGEKETQYF. DNA for the CDR3: TGTGCCAGCAGCTTTCATCTTACAGGGGAGAAAGAGACCCAGTACTTC.

This chain joins TRBV5-5 and TRBJ2-2, with D possibly matching TRBD1 (5 bases). Germline CDR1 is SGHKS and CDR2 is YYEKEE (reference sequence). Trimming took off 2 bases at V and 5 bases at J, with 16 bases between the two ends. This CDR3 comprises 16 residues. CDR3 in amino acids: CASSLGHSRITGELFF. The CDR3 DNA reads as TGTGCCAGCAGCTTAGGACATTCCAGGATAACCGGGGAGCTGTTTTTT.

The chain recombines TRBV5-1 with TRBJ1-6; D is uncertain. Trimming stripped 1 base from V and 5 bases from J, with 7 bases between. In germline, CDR1 is SGHRS, CDR2 YFSETQ. This CDR3 spans 14 amino acids. The CDR3 is CASSLLRDNSPLHF. Written as DNA, the CDR3 is TGCGCCAGCAGCTTGTTGAGGGATAATTCACCCCTCCACTTT.

The CDR3 loop reads CASSPGTGTNSPLHF. The CDR3 nucleotides read TGTGCCAGCTCACCAGGGACCGGGACCAATTCACCCCTCCACTTT. The genes are TRBV18 and TRBJ1-6; possibly TRBD1 for D (5 bases). The CDR3 extends over 15 amino acids. CDR1 and CDR2 (germline): KGHSH, LQKENI. V was shortened by 2 bases and J by 7 bases, with 12 bases between the two germline ends.

A few counts support this clonotype. The rearrangement links TRBV12-3 or TRBV12-4 to TRBJ1-1, with D perhaps TRBD1 (6 bases). The germline V and J ends were trimmed by 2 bases and 8 bases, with 12 bases remaining between them. CDR3 length: 13 amino acids. The CDR3 region is CASSLWDTREAFF. In DNA form, the CDR3 reads TGTGCCAGCAGTTTATGGGACACCCGAGAAGCTTTCTTT.

This clonotype showed up just a few times. V and J are TRBV4-3 and TRBJ2-1; 9 bases are a match to TRBD2. V lost 1 base to trimming and J lost 6 bases; unmatched junction nucleotides: 10. The V gene's germline CDR1 is LGHNA and CDR2 YSLEER. This CDR3 has 17 residues. CDR3 residues: CASSQGLSGSGGNEQFF. CDR3 DNA: TGCGCCAGCAGCCAAGGGCTCTCGGGTAGCGGGGGCAATGAGCAGTTCTTC.

The rearrangement uses TRBV5-1 and TRBJ2-2; the D gene is possibly TRBD2 (6 bases). V gave up 4 bases and J gave up 2 bases, with 12 bases separating them. CDR3 length: 15 amino acids. Germline V gives CDR1 SGHRS, CDR2 YFSETQ. The CDR3 region is CASSGIAVNTGELFF. CDR3 coding DNA: TGCGCCAGCAGCGGTATAGCGGTTAACACCGGGGAGCTGTTTTTT.

This clonotype was seen more than once but under ten times. The chain employs TRBV12-5 and TRBJ2-5, with D possibly being TRBD1 (5 bases). CDR3 length: 13 residues. Germline loops: CDR1 LGHNT, CDR2 FRNRAP. V was cut by 7 bases and J by 4 bases, with 13 bases left in between. The CDR3 DNA follows: TGTGCTAGTGCAGGGCCCCTGGGAGAGACCCAGTACTTC. Translating it yields CASAGPLGETQYF.

The chain uses TRBV6-4 and TRBJ2-2, with D unresolved. The CDR3 length is 14 residues. Trimming removed 4 bases from V and 5 bases from J, with 11 bases in between. Per germline, CDR1 MRHNA and CDR2 SNTAGT. The CDR3 sequence is CASSVVIWTGELFF. The DNA for the CDR3 is TGTGCCAGCAGTGTAGTAATTTGGACCGGGGAGCTGTTTTTT.

This clonotype was detected only a few times. The chain uses TRBV5-1 and TRBJ2-6; D not resolved. The CDR3 has 16 residues. Germline V gene sequence: CDR1 SGHRS, CDR2 YFSETQ. V was shortened by 0 bases and J by 0 bases, with 7 bases between the two germline ends. For the CDR3, the DNA is TGCGCCAGCAGCTTGGCCGGGTTCTCTGGGGCCAACGTCCTGACTTTC. Its protein is CASSLAGFSGANVLTF.

As concerns this clonotype: At one end the junction does not follow the germline gene, possibly because of a read error. The chain joins TRBV12-3 or TRBV12-4 to TRBJ2-5; D is unresolved. CDR3 length: 15 residues. The CDR3 protein is CASSLLSVRSETQHF. In DNA form, the CDR3 reads TGTGCCAGCAGTTTATTAAGTGTCCGGAGCGAGACCCAGCACTTC.

This clonotype occurred a few times. This sequence joins TRBV12-3 or TRBV12-4 and TRBJ2-7; D is ambiguous. CDR3 length equals 16 residues. Trimming removed 3 bases at V and 6 bases at J, with 21 bases between. The CDR3 DNA reads as TGTGCCAGCAGTTTCGGGCCACATATGCCGCGGCTCGAGCAGTACTTC. Translating gives CASSFGPHMPRLEQYF.

The rearrangement joins TRBV5-1 to TRBJ1-1; unclear D gene. Trimming cost V 2 bases and J 0 bases, with 11 bases left between them. The CDR3 runs 15 residues. Per the germline V gene, CDR1 is SGHRS and CDR2 is YFSETQ. This CDR3 reads CASSFRPDLNTEAFF. CDR3 sequence (DNA): TGCGCCAGCAGCTTCCGGCCAGACTTGAACACTGAAGCTTTCTTT.

This clonotype turned up a few times. This chain joins TRBV4-1 and TRBJ2-1, with 7 bases matching TRBD1. CDR3 length: 16 amino acids. CDR1 MGHRA and CDR2 YSYEKL come from the germline V gene. Trimming took 2 bases from V and 3 from J; bases not matched to a gene: 7. For the CDR3, the DNA is TGCGCCAGCAGCCAACTCAGTAGGGGGCTCTACAATGAGCAGTTCTTC. Amino acids: CASSQLSRGLYNEQFF.

The CDR3 DNA is TGCAGTGCTAGAGATCTAGCCCGGACCCCCAATGAGCAGTTCTTC. This translates into CSARDLARTPNEQFF. V is TRBV20-1 and J is TRBJ2-1; D perhaps matches TRBD2 (5 bases). The CDR3 contains 15 residues. Germline V gene lookup returns CDR1 DFQATT and CDR2 SNEGSKA (reference sequence). V lost 0 bases and J 6 bases, leaving 15 bases between the germline ends.

The chain is built from TRBV13 and TRBJ2-2; D tentatively fits TRBD1 or TRBD2 (5 bases each). V lost 7 bases and J 6 bases, leaving 15 bases between the germline ends. CDR3 length: 14 amino acids. Looked up from germline, CDR1 is PRHDT and CDR2 is FYEKMQ (reference sequence). DNA for the CDR3: TGTGCCAGCATGCTGGCGGTGGGGGCCGGGGAGCTGTTTTTT. Translated: CASMLAVGAGELFF. Supplemented by reference TRBV13 and TRBJ2-2, the full variable domain reads AAGVIQSPRHLIKEKRETATLKCYPIPRHDTVYWYQQGPGQDPQFLISFYEKMQSDKGSIPDRFSAQQFSDYHSELNMSSLELGDSALYFCASMLAVGAGELFFGEGSRLTVL.

The genes are TRBV20-1 and TRBJ2-2; D is tentatively TRBD1 or TRBD2 (5 bases each). The germline V gene encodes CDR1 DFQATT and CDR2 SNEGSKA (reference sequence). Trimming removed 6 bases at V and 5 bases at J, with 16 bases between. The CDR3 sequence is 14 residues long. The CDR3 protein is CSAEEGRATGELFF. In nucleotides, the CDR3 is TGCAGTGCAGAAGAGGGACGCGCGACCGGGGAGCTGTTTTTT.